The entry that follows covers one T cell receptor beta chain sequence. As handled by the study authors: Estimation of nucleated cell counts relied on the amplification of reference gene primers. Using immunoSEQ multiplex PCR, the repertoire was profiled, and TCRdb retains in-frame clones only, with some absent. D and trimming were read from the DNA, whereas the V and J calls and clone size are those reported in that table. The profile covers fewer than 75,000 clones, with approximately 92% appearing a single time and 4.6% taken by the ten largest. The CDR3 has 16 amino acids. In germline, CDR1 is KGHSH, CDR2 LQKENI. Trimming removed 3 bases at V and 2 bases at J, with 17 bases between. The data are from a study of blood T cell repertoires in COVID-19. Looking at the study overall: Sites across the United States, Italy and Spain contributed samples from acute and convalescent COVID-19. T cells, B-cell-depleted T cells, or PBMCs supplied cDNA or gDNA.

This rearrangement joins TRBV18 to TRBJ2-7, with D possibly TRBD1 on 5 matching bases. Sequencing was performed on peripheral blood. This TCR was sampled from a man in his fifties with active COVID-19. CDR3 amino acids: CASSPRDRVYPYEQYF. The CDR3, as DNA: TGTGCCAGCTCACCGAGAGACAGAGTCTACCCCTACGAGCAGTACTTC.